Below are 10 T cell receptor beta chains sequenced from a single sample in a study of T cells in women clearing cervical HPV infection. Profiling relied on immunoSEQ multiplex PCR, and the TCRdb table lists in-frame clones only, not all of them. The sample includes around 48,000 clones. The sequencing input was blood buffy coat. The receptors derive from a woman aged 18 to 75 with a cervical HPV16 infection that either progressed to CIN3+ or cleared (not recorded which).

Remarks on this clone: The read comes to an end 3 residues before the CDR3 does, leaving the germline J gene to fill in the end. The chain links TRBV13 to TRBJ1-1; D remains ambiguous. CDR3 length: 14 amino acids. The V end was cut by 8 bases, the J end by 1 base, with 14 bases between. The germline gives CDR1 PRHDT, CDR2 FYEKMQ (reference sequence). The CDR3 region is CASQRTRRNTEAFF. Partial CDR3 DNA: TGTGCCAGCCAACGCACCAGGCGGAACACTGAA.

Details on this clone: The CDR3 goes on 3 residues after the read ends, and that part is filled in from the germline J gene. V is TRBV18 and J is TRBJ1-1, with D hard to call. CDR3 length: 15 amino acids. Trimming pared 4 bases from V and 3 bases from J, leaving 15 bases between. CDR1 is KGHSH, CDR2 LQKENI, per germline. The CDR3 sequence is CASSRARLGDTEAFF. The CDR3 DNA, read in part, is TGTGCCAGCTCACGGGCGCGATTGGGTGACACTGAA. Full variable domain (rest looked up from reference TRBV18 and TRBJ1-1): NAGVMQNPRHLVRRRGQEARLRCSPMKGHSHVYWYRQLPEEGLKFMVYLQKENIIDESGMPKERFSAEFPKEGPSILRIQQVVRGDSAAYFCASSRARLGDTEAFFGQGTRLTVV.

About this clone: Read coverage stops 3 residues before the CDR3 terminus; the germline J gene supplies the remainder. This chain connects TRBV6-1 to TRBJ2-1; D possibly corresponds to TRBD1 (5 bases). Germline lookup yields CDR1 MNHNS and CDR2 SASEGT. V was trimmed by 4 bases and J by 8 bases, leaving 9 bases between them. The CDR3 spans 12 residues. The DNA read from the CDR3 is TGTGCCAGCAGTGTTCAGGGCGATGAG. Translated, it gives CASSVQGDE. The whole CDR3 is CASSVQGDEQFF.

With regard to this clone: Read coverage stops 3 residues before the CDR3 terminus; the germline J gene supplies the remainder. The J gene is TRBJ1-1, the V gene TRBV6-2 or TRBV6-3; D perhaps matches TRBD1 (5 bases). The V gene lost 4 bases and the J gene lost 4 bases, with 13 bases spanning the gap. The germline V gene has CDR1 MNHEY and CDR2 SVGEGT. The CDR3 runs to 14 residues. Partial CDR3 DNA: TGTGCCAGCAGTTCCCCGAGGGGAGGCACTGAA. Its protein product is CASSSPRGGTE. The CDR3 reads in full as CASSSPRGGTEAFF.

As concerns this clone: The read ends 3 residues early relative to the CDR3; the germline J gene fills the gap. J is TRBJ1-1 and V is TRBV5-6, with 7 positions matching TRBD1. Germline values: CDR1 SGHDT, CDR2 YYEEEE. V shed 4 bases and J 4 bases; nucleotides not matched to a gene: 4. This CDR3 spans 13 amino acids. CDR3: CASSRQGVTEAFF. Partial CDR3 DNA: TGTGCCAGCAGCCGTCAGGGGGTCACTGAA.

About this clone itself: The read ends 3 residues early relative to the CDR3; the germline J gene fills the gap. This chain connects TRBV5-1 to TRBJ2-1, with a tentative D call TRBD1 (5 bases). The CDR3 covers 15 residues. The ends were cut back, 0 bases at V and 8 bases at J, with 15 bases in the middle. In germline, CDR1 is SGHRS, CDR2 YFSETQ. This chain's CDR3 is CASSLEGVGPHEQFF. CDR3 bases read: TGCGCCAGCAGCTTGGAAGGGGTAGGGCCCCATGAG.

A note on this clone: The CDR3 goes on 3 residues after the read ends, and that part is filled in from the germline J gene. The chain has TRBV19 and TRBJ1-2; TRBD1 matches at 8 bases. Germline assignment: CDR1 LNHDA and CDR2 SQIVND (reference sequence). This CDR3 spans 13 amino acids. V lost 7 bases and J lost 2; bases outside the gene matches: 3. CDR3 loop: CASTGGWNYGYTF. The CDR3 bases that were read are TGTGCCAGTACAGGGGGCTGGAACTATGGC.

To note about this clone: Coverage ceases 3 residues before the CDR3 finishes, and the germline J gene fills in the end. The chain joins TRBV30 to TRBJ1-4; the D is unclear. V lost 3 bases, J lost 4 bases, and 6 bases lay in between. This CDR3 contains 12 residues. Germline CDR1 reads GTSNPN; CDR2 reads SVGIG (reference sequence). The DNA read from the CDR3 is TGTGCCTGGAGCGCGAATAATGAAAAA. Protein: CAWSANNEK. The full CDR3 reads CAWSANNEKLFF.

Turning to this clone: Read data end 3 residues before the CDR3 end; the end is taken from the germline J gene. The J gene is TRBJ2-3, the V gene TRBV6-2 or TRBV6-3, with 10 bases lining up with TRBD1. Germline loops: CDR1 MNHEY, CDR2 SVGEGT. The CDR3 is 14 amino acids. Trimming took 6 bases from V and 6 from J; bases not matched to a gene: 6. The CDR3 here is CASSRQGAWDTQYF. The DNA read from the CDR3 is TGTGCCAGCAGCCGACAGGGGGCCTGGGATACG.

As for this clone: The read halts 3 residues ahead of the CDR3 end, with the missing end drawn from the germline J gene. The rearrangement joins TRBV3-1 (or the pseudogene TRBV3-2) to TRBJ2-3; TRBD2 matches at 9 bases. Looked up from germline, CDR1 is LGHDT and CDR2 is YNNKEL (reference sequence). The V and J ends lost 3 bases and 5 bases, in that order; junction bases with no gene match: 15. The CDR3 is 18 residues long. CDR3 DNA (partial): TGTGCCAGCAGCCATTCTCCATCCCTAGCGGGAATTAAAGATACG. This encodes CASSHSPSLAGIKDT. The full CDR3 reads CASSHSPSLAGIKDTQYF.